This TCR beta chain was sequenced for a study of shared clonotypes between healthy human individuals. The CDR3 covers 16 residues. Trimming took off 10 bases at V and 2 bases at J, with 21 bases between the two ends. Germline V lookup: CDR1 SNHLY, CDR2 FYNNEI. Several immunoSEQ plates held equal portions of the genomic DNA taken from each subset. Only in-frame clones appear in the TCRdb table, and some are missing; sequencing was by immunoSEQ multiplex PCR. This sample has 2 million to 2.5 million clones, with 90% to 95% found just once. Material for sequencing was naive CD4+ T cells from PBMCs. Subset of the sample: CD45RA+ positively selected. The receptor's source is a man in his late teens or twenties in good health. Some clones in this sample may be carry-over from other donors' samples. The rearrangement links TRBV2 to TRBJ2-1; D is perhaps TRBD1 (6 bases). CDR3 amino acids: CAIRGQRSNTYNEQFF. The CDR3 coding sequence is TGTGCCATCAGGGGTCAGCGCTCTAACACCTACAATGAGCAGTTCTTC.